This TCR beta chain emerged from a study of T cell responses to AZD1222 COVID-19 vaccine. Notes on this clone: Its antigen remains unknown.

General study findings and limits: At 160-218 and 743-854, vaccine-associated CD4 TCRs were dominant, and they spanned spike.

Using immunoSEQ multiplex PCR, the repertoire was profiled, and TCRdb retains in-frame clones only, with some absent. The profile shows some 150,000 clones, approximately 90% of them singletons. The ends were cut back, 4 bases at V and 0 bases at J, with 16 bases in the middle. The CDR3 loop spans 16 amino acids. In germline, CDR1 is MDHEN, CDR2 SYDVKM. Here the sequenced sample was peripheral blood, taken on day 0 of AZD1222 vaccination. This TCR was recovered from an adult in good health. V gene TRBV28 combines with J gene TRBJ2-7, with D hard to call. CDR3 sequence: CASSSPDGVSSYEQYF. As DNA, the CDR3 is TGTGCCAGCAGTTCCCCAGACGGAGTAAGCTCCTACGAGCAGTACTTC.